Described below is a single TCR beta chain sequence and its context. The antigen is unknown. 5'-RACE, quantitative and with molecular barcodes, yielded the TCR beta libraries. In TCRdb, the 5' RACE reads were re-called with MiXCR into one record per CDR3 protein. The data hold roughly 450,000 distinct CDR3 sequences, with 25% to 30% observed a single time. V lost 5 bases and J 0 bases, leaving 15 bases between the germline ends. Looked up from germline, CDR1 is SQVTM and CDR2 is ANQGSEA. The CDR3 is made up of 15 amino acids. This entry belongs to a study of CD8 T cells in ankylosing spondylitis. Study-wide findings and caveats: Within matched ankylosing spondylitis synovial fluid, disease-linked clones were reportedly significantly enriched. Before this, some motif variants had been reported in reactive arthritis synovial fluid and blood. Typical of ankylosing spondylitis blood, it appeared, was a TCR beta motif of roughly eight highly homologous variants. Clones linked to disease, bearing a CD8+ phenotype, were relatively rare in peripheral blood.

The chain uses TRBV29-1 and TRBJ2-3; D is uncertain. The TCR sequence derives from a male donor with ankylosing spondylitis. The sequencing sample was made of blood, either unsorted or a sorted T cell fraction (not recorded which). CDR3 sequence reads: CSVLRTSDSTDTQYF. The CDR3 DNA follows: TGCAGCGTTCTCCGTACGTCGGATAGCACAGATACGCAGTATTTT.